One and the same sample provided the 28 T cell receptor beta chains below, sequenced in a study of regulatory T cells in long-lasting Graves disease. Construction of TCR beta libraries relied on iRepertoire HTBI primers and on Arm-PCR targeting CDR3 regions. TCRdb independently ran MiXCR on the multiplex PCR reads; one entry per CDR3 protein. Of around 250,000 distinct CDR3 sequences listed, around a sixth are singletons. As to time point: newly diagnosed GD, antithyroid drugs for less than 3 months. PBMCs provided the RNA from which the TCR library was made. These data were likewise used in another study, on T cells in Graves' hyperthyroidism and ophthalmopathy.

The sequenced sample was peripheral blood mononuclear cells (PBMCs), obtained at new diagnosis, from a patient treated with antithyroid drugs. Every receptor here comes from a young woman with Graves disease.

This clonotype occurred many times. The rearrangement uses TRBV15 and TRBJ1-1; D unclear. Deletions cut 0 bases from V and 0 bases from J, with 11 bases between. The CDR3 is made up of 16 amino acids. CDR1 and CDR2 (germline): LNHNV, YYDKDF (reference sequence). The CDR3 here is CATSRDNWSMNTEAFF. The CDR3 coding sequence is TGTGCCACCAGCAGAGATAATTGGTCTATGAACACTGAAGCTTTCTTT.

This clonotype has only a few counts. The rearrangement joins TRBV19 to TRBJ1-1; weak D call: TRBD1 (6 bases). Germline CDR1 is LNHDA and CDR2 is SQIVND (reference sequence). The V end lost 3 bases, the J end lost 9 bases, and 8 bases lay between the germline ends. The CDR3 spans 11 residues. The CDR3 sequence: CASSIGGQAFF. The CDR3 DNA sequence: TGTGCCAGTAGTATCGGGGGCCAAGCTTTCTTT.

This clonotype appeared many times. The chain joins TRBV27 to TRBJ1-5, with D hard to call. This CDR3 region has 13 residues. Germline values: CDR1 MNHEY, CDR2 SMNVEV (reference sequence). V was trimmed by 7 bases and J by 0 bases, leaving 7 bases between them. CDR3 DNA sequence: TGTGCCAGCAAACAGTCTAGCAATCAGCCCCAGCATTTT. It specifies CASKQSSNQPQHF.

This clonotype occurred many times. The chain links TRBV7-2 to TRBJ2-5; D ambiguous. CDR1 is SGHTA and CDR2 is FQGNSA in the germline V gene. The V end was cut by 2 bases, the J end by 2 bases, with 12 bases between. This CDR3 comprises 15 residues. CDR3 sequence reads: CASSLRPSGQETQYF. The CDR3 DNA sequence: TGTGCCAGCAGCTTACGGCCAAGTGGACAAGAGACCCAGTACTTC.

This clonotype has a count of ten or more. As DNA, the CDR3 is TGTGCCAGCAGCGCAGCGGGGGGGATCACCGGGGAGCTGTTTTTT. Its translation is CASSAAGGITGELFF. The J gene is TRBJ2-2, the V gene TRBV11-3; 10 bases fit TRBD2. Germline V gene sequence: CDR1 SGHNT, CDR2 YENEEA. This CDR3 region has 15 residues. Trimming took 5 bases from V and 4 from J; bases not matched to a gene: 4.

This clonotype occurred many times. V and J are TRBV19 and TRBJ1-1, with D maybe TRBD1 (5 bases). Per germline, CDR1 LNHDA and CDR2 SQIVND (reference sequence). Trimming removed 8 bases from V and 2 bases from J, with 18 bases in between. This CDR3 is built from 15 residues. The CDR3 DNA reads TGTGCCAGTGGAGGGGTCGGGGTCTCCAACACTGAAGCTTTCTTT. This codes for CASGGVGVSNTEAFF.

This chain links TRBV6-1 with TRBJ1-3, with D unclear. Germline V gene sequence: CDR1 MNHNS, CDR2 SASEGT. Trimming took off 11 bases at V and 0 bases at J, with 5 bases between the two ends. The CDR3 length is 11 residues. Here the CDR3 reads CAVTSGNTIYF. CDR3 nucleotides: TGTGCCGTCACCTCTGGAAACACCATATATTTT.

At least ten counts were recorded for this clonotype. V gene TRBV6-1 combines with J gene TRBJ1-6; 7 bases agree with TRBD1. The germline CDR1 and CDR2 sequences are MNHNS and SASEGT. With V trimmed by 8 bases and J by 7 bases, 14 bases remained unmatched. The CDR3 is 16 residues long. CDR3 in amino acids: CASGAEGAQFNSPLHF. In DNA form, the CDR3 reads TGTGCCAGCGGGGCCGAGGGGGCTCAGTTCAATTCACCCCTCCACTTT.

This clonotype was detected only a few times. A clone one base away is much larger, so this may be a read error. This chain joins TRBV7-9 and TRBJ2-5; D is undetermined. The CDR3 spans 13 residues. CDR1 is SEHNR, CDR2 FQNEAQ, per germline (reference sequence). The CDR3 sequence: CAIPPIGRNEQLF. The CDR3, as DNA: TGTGCCATACCCCCTATAGGGCGCAATGAGCAGCTCTTC.

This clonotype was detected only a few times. CDR3: CASSIDGQLSYEQYF. DNA for the CDR3: TGTGCCAGTAGTATAGACGGCCAGCTCTCCTACGAGCAGTACTTC. The chain links TRBV19 to TRBJ2-7; D is ambiguous. V lost 0 bases and J lost 0, with 9 bases in between. Germline loops: CDR1 LNHDA, CDR2 SQIVND (reference sequence). This CDR3 is 15 amino acids long.

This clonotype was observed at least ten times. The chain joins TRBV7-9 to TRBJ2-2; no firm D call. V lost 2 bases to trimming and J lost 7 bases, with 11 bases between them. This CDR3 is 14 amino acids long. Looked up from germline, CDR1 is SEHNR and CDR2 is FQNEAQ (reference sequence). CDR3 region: CASSLRQLNGELFF. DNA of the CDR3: TGTGCCAGCAGCTTAAGGCAGCTGAACGGGGAGCTGTTTTTT.

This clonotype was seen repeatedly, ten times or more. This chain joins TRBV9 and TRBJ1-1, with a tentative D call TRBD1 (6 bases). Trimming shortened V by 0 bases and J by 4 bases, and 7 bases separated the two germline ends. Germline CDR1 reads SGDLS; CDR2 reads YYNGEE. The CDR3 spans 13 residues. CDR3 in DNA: TGTGCCAGCAGCGTAGAAGGGGGCACTGAAGCTTTCTTT. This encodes CASSVEGGTEAFF.

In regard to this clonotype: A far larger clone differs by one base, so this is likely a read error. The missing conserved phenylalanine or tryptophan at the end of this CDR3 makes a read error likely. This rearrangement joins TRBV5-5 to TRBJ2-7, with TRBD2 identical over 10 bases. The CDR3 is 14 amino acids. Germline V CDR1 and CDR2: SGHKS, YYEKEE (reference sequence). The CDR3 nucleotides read TGCGCCAGCAGCTTGGCGTTTCTAGCGGGGGTTCAGTACTCC. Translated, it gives CASSLAFLAGVQYS.

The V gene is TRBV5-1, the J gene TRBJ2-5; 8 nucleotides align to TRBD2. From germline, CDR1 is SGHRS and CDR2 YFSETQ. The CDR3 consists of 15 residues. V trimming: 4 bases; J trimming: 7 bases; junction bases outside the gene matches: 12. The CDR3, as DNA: TGCGCCAGCAGCCCGGTGGTAGCGGGGCGGATGACCCAGTACTTC. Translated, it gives CASSPVVAGRMTQYF.

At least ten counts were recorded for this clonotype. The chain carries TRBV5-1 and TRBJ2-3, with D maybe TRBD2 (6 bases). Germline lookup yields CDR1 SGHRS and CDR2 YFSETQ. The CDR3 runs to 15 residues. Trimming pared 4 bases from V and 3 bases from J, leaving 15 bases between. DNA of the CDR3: TGCGCCAGCAGCCCCGATCCGGGGAGGACAGATACGCAGTATTTT. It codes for CASSPDPGRTDTQYF. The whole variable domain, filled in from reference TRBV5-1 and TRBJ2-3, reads KAGVTQTPRYLIKTRGQQVTLSCSPISGHRSVSWYQQTPGQGLQFLFEYFSETQRNKGNFPGRFSGRQFSNSRSEMNVSTLELGDSALYLCASSPDPGRTDTQYFGPGTRLTVL.

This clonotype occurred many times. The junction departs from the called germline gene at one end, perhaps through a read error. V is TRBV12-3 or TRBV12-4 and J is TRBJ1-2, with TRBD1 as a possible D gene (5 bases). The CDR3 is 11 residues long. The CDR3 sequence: CASSWGGAFAF. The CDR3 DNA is TGTGCCAGCAGTTGGGGTGGGGCCTTCGCCTTC.

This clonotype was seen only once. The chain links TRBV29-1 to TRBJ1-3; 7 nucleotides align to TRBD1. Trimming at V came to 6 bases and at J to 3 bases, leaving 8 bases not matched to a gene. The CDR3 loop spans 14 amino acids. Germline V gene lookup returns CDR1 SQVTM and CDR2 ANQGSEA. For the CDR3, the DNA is TGCAGCGTGCGGACAGGAGCAGGTGGAAACACCATATATTTT. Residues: CSVRTGAGGNTIYF.

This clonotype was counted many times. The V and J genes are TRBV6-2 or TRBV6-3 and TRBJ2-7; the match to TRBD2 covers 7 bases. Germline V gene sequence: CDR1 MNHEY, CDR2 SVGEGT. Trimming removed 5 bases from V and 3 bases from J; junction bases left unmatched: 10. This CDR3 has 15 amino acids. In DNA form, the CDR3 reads TGTGCCAGCAGTGAGCGGGACGAAGGGTACTACGAGCAGTACTTC. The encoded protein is CASSERDEGYYEQYF.

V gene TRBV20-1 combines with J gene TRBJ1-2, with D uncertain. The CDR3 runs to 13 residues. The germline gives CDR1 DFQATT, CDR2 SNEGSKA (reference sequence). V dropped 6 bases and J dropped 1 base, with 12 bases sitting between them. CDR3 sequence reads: CSAPEGNNYGYTF. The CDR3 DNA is TGCAGTGCCCCCGAAGGGAATAACTATGGCTACACCTTC.

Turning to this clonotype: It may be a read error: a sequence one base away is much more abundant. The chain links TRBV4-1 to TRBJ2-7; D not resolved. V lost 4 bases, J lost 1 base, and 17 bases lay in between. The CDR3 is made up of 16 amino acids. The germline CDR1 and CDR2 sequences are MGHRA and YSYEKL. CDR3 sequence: CASSRVLTVSSYEQYF. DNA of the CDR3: TGCGCCAGCAGCCGAGTCCTCACGGTATCATCCTACGAGCAGTACTTC.

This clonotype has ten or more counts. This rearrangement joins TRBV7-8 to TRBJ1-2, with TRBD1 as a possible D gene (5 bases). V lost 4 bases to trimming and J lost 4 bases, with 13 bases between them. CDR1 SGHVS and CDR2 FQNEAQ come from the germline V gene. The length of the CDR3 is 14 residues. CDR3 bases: TGTGCCAGCAGCTCTGGGCAGGGTTCCTATGGCTACACCTTC. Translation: CASSSGQGSYGYTF.

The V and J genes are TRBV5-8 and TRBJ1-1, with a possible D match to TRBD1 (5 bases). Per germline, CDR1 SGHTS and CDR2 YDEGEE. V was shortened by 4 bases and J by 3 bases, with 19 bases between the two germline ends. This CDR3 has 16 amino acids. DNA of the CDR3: TGTGCCAGCAGCCCTGGTCTTGGTGGGGGGGACACTGAAGCTTTCTTT. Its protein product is CASSPGLGGGDTEAFF.

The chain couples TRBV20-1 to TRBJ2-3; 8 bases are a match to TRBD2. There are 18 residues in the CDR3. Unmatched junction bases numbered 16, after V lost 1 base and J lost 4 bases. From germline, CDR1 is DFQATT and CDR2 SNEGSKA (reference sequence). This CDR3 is CSARATYAGGLEPDTQYF. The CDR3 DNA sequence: TGCAGTGCTAGAGCAACCTATGCGGGGGGCCTTGAGCCAGATACGCAGTATTTT.

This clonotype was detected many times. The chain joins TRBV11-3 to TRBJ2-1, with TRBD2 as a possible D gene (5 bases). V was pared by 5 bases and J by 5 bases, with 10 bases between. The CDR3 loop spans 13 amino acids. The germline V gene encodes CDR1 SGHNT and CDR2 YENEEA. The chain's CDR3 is CASSLRENNEQFF. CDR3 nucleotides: TGTGCCAGCAGCCTCCGGGAAAACAATGAGCAGTTCTTC.

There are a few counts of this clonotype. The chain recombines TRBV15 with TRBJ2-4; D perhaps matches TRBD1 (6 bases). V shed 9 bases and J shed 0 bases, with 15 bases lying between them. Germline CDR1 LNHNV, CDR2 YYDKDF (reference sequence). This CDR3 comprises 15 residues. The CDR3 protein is CATSTGQTAKNIQYF. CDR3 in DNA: TGTGCCACAAGTACCGGACAGACAGCCAAAAACATTCAGTACTTC.

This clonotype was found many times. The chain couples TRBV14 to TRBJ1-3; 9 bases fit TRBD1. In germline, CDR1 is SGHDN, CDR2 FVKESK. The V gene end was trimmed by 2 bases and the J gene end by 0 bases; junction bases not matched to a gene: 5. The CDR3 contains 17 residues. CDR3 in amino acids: CASSQWTGASSGNTIYF. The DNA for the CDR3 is TGTGCCAGCAGCCAATGGACAGGGGCGTCCTCTGGAAACACCATATATTTT.

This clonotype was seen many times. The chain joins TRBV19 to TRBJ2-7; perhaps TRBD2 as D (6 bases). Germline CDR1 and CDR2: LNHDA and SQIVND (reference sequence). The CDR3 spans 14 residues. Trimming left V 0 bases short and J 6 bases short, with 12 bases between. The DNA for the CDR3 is TGTGCCAGTAGTATAGACGGGGGAAGGAGCGAGCAGTACTTC. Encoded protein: CASSIDGGRSEQYF.

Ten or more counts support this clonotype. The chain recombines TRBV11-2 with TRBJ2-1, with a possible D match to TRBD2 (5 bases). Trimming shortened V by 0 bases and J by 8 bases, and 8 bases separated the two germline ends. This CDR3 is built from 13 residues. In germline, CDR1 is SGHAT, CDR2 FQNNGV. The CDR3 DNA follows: TGTGCCAGCAGCTTAGATCAGAGGGATGAGCAGTTCTTC. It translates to CASSLDQRDEQFF.